The source of this T cell receptor beta chain is a study of blood T cells in healthy people across ages (dated by TCRdb to between 2015 and 2016). Study-wide context: In model experiments, template switching captured about one uniquely barcoded TCR beta cDNA molecule for every two T cells. Using deep sequencing normalized with unique cDNA molecular identifiers, the study measured how TCR beta repertoire diversity changes with age. Four age groups were formed from the donors: young (average around 15 years), middle-aged (approximately 39), aged (roughly 58) and long-lived (less than 85). To avoid experimental bias, donors of different ages were spread randomly across the sequencing lanes. For two donors (one aged 18 to 29 and one aged 80 or older), the study analyzed two additional independent replicas of 1 million unique cDNA reads from the same blood draw.

Receptors were amplified or captured by 5' RACE. TCRdb lists the instrument as Illumina HiSeq 2500. A second PCR of about 6 to 11 cycles was performed with a sample-barcoded 5' primer and a J-beta primer mix. A template-switch 5' adaptor carrying 12 random nucleotides introduced a unique molecular identifier onto each TCR beta cDNA molecule. Each sample yielded at least 3 million CDR3-containing paired-end reads. The Mint cDNA synthesis kit, primed by a TRBC-specific oligonucleotide, was used to synthesize first-strand cDNA from all RNA. Following uracil-DNA glycosylase treatment, all cDNA underwent a first 18-cycle PCR with the universal primers M1SS and BC2_uni_R. Per the authors' processing: Each sample was normalized by randomly selecting 1 million high-quality reads, each carrying a distinct molecular identifier. Reads sharing molecular identifiers were discarded rather than binned into consensus sequences. MiTCR, with a Q25 quality threshold and the strictest error-elimination algorithm, was used for CDR3 identification, clonotype clustering and error correction. A nonparametric unseen species model using Euler transformation provided a lower-bound estimate of total TCR beta diversity. TCRdb reran the public reads through fastp at Q25 and MiXCR, keeping productive beta chains. Entries are consolidated by CDR3 protein sequence, retaining the most common genes and DNA. It is TCRdb's table, rather than the study itself, that gives the V and J calls and clone size. Here the sample has about 1.4 million distinct CDR3 sequences; 59% occur a single time. Over 5% of the sample comes from the top ten.

In the case of this clonotype: Its target antigen remains unknown. No quality values exist for individual bases; no much larger clone is one base distant.

The V and J ends are trimmed by 4 bases and 3 bases, leaving 7 bases between them. The CDR3 runs 12 amino acids, cysteine and phenylalanine included. Of the read, only the CDR3 DNA is kept; its 36 bases are in frame from base 1. From the germline V gene, CDR1 is SNHLY and CDR2 is FYNNEI. Points the paper makes about the study in general: Compared with the aged group, the long-lived group had more naive CD4+ T cells, fewer expanded clones and increased TCR diversity, a pattern suggesting age selection. Observed TCR beta diversity per million T cells fell roughly linearly with age, and a significant reduction was already apparent by age approximately 41. Because the CMV infection status of the donors was unknown, age-related changes in expanded clonotypes may potentially have been confounded. A strong correlation was found between observed TCR beta diversity and the percentage of naive T cells measured by flow cytometry. Because profiling used bulk unsorted PBMCs, naive and antigen-experienced compartments could not be compared conclusively. Estimates of total diversity from one million sequenced T cells were regarded as lower bounds and underestimates.

The donors were around 39 Caucasian individuals from Russia, aged roughly 6 to 100 years, who were systemically healthy. Each donor gave 8.5 to 10 milliliters of peripheral blood, collected into EDTA-treated Vacutainer tubes. Ficoll-Paque density-gradient centrifugation was used to isolate PBMCs, with at least 7 million per sample. Trizol reagent was used to extract total RNA from PBMCs, with at least 6 micrograms per sample. For every donor, flow cytometry on a PBMC aliquot measured the percentage of naive CD45RAhigh/CD27high T cells. The source of this sequence is a man between 18 and 35 years old in good health. The chain uses TRBV2 and TRBJ2-7; no D gene is confidently identified. Material for sequencing was blood. The sequence in DNA is TGTGCCAGCAGTGTTTCGCGCTACGAGCAGTACTTC. Its amino acids are CASSVSRYEQYF.